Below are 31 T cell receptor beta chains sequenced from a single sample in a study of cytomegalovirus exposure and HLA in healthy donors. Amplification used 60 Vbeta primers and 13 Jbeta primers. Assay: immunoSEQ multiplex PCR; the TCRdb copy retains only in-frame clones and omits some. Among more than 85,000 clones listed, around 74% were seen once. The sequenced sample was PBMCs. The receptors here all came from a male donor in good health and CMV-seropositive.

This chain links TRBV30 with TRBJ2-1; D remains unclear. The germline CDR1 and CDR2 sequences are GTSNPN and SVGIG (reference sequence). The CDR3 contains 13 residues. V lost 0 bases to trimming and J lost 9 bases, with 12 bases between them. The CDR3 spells CAWSVSLVAEQFF. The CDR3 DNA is TGTGCCTGGAGTGTGTCCCTGGTAGCTGAGCAGTTCTTC.

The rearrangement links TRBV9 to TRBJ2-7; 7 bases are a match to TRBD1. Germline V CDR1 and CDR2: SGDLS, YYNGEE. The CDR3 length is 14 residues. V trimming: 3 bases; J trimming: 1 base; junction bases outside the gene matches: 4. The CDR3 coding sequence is TGTGCCAGCAGCGGCCGGGACAGTTCCTACGAGCAGTACTTC. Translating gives CASSGRDSSYEQYF. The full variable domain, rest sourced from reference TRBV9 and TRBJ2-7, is DSGVTQTPKHLITATGQRVTLRCSPRSGDLSVYWYQQSLDQGLQFLIQYYNGEERAKGNILERFSAQQFPDLHSELNLSSLELGDSALYFCASSGRDSSYEQYFGPGTRLTVT.

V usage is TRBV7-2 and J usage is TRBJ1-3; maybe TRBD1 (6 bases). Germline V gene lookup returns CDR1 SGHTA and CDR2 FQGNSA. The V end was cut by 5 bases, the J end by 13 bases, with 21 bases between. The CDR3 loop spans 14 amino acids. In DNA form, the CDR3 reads TGTGCCAGCAGCCCGGGACAAGCTATCTCCGGTATATATTTT. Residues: CASSPGQAISGIYF.

The CDR3 is CASSPQDEAGAGQFF. The CDR3 nucleotides read TGTGCCAGCTCACCCCAGGATGAAGCGGGGGCCGGTCAGTTCTTC. The chain joins TRBV18 to TRBJ2-1; TRBD2 matches at 8 bases. The V and J ends lost 3 bases and 13 bases, in that order; junction bases with no gene match: 14. Germline CDR1 reads KGHSH; CDR2 reads LQKENI. The CDR3 covers 15 residues.

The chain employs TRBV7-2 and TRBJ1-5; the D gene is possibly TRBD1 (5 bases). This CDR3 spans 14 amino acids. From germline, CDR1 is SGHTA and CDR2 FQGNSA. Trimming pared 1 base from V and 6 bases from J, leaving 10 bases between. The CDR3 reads CASSLGTFGQPQHF. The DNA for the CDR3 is TGTGCCAGCAGCTTAGGGACATTTGGTCAGCCCCAGCATTTT. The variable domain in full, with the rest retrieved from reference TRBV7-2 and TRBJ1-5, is GAGVSQSPSNKVTEKGKDVELRCDPISGHTALYWYRQSLGQGLEFLIYFQGNSAPDKSGLPSDRFSAERTGGSVSTLTIQRTQQEDSAVYLCASSLGTFGQPQHFGDGTRLSIL.

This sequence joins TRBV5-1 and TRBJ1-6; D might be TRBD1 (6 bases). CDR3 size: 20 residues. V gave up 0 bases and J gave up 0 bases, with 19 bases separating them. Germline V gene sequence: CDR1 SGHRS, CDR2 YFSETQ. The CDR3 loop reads CASSLDPGVGGFSYNSPLHF. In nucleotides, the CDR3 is TGCGCCAGCAGCTTGGATCCAGGGGTCGGCGGGTTCTCCTATAATTCACCCCTCCACTTT.

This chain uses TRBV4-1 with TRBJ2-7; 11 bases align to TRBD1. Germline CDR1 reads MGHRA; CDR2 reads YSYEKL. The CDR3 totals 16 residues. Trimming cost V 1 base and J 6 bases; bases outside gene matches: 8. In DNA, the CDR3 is TGCGCCAGCAGCCAAGTTGCAGGACAGGGGGCGCGCGAGCAGTACTTC. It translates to CASSQVAGQGAREQYF.

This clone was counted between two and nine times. The CDR3 DNA reads TGCGCCAGCAGCTTGGCCGGGGATTCACCCCTCCACTTT. This encodes CASSLAGDSPLHF. The chain has TRBV5-1 and TRBJ1-6; D is undetermined. Germline CDR1 SGHRS, CDR2 YFSETQ. CDR3 length: 13 amino acids. The V end lost 0 bases, the J end lost 8 bases, and 6 bases lay between the germline ends.

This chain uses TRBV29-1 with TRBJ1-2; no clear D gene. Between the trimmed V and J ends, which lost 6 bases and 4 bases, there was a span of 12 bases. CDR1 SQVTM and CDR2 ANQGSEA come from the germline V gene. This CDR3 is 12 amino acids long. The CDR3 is CSVPTDLYGYTF. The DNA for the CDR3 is TGCAGCGTCCCCACAGACCTCTATGGCTACACCTTC.

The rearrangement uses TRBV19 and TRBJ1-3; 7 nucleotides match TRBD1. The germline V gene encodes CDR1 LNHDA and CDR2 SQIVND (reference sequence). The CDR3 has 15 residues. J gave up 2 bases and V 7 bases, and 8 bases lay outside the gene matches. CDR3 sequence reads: CASTPGGLAGNTIYF. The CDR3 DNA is TGTGCCAGTACTCCAGGGGGTTTGGCTGGAAACACCATATATTTT.

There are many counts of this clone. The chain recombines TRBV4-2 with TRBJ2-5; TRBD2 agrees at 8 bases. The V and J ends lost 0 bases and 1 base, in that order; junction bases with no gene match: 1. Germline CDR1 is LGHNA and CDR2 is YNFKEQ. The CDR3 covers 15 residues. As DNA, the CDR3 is TGTGCCAGCAGCCAAGATCGGGGGGGCCAAGAGACCCAGTACTTC. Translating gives CASSQDRGGQETQYF.

CDR3 in amino acids: CASTTGTTNQETQYF. CDR3 bases: TGTGCCAGCACAACCGGGACTACCAACCAAGAGACCCAGTACTTC. The chain joins TRBV7-6 to TRBJ2-5; 7 nucleotides match TRBD2. The CDR3 covers 15 residues. Germline assignment: CDR1 SGHVS and CDR2 FNYEAQ. V lost 7 bases, J lost 0 bases, and 8 bases stayed unmatched. The complete variable domain, with remaining parts taken from reference TRBV7-6 and TRBJ2-5, reads GAGVSQSPRYKVTKRGQDVALRCDPISGHVSLYWYRQALGQGPEFLTYFNYEAQQDKSGLPNDRFSAERPEGSISTLTIQRTEQRDSAMYRCASTTGTTNQETQYFGPGTRLLVL.

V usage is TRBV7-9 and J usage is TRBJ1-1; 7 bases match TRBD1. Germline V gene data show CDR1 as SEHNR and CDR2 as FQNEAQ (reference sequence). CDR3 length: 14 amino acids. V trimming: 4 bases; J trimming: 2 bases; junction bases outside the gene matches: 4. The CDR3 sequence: CASSSRTGNTEAFF. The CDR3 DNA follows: TGTGCCAGCAGCTCGCGGACAGGAAACACTGAAGCTTTCTTT.

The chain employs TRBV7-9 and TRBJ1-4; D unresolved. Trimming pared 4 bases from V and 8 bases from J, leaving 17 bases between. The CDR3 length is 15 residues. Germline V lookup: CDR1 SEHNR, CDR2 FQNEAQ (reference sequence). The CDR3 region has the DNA TGTGCCAGCAGCTCCACCGCGGGCGTTGAAGAAAAACTGTTTTTT. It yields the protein CASSSTAGVEEKLFF.

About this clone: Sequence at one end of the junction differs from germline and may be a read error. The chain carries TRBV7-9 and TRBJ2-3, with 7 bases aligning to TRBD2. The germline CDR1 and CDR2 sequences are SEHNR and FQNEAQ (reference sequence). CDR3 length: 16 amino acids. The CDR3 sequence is CSSSLRSGESTDTQYF. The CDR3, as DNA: TGTTCCAGCAGCTTAAGGAGCGGGGAGAGCACAGATACGCAGTATTTT.

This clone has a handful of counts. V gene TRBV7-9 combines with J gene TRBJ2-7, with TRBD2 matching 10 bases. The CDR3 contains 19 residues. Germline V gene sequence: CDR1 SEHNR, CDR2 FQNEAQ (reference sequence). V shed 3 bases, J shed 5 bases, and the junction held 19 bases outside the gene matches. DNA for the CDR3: TGTGCCAGCAGCTTGGGACTAGCGAGAGGTACCATTCTACCGAACGAGCAGTACTTC. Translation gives CASSLGLARGTILPNEQYF. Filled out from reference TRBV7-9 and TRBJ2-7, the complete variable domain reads DTGVSQNPRHKITKRGQNVTFRCDPISEHNRLYWYRQTLGQGPEFLTYFQNEAQLEKSRLLSDRFSAERPKGSFSTLEIQRTEQGDSAMYLCASSLGLARGTILPNEQYFGPGTRLTVT.

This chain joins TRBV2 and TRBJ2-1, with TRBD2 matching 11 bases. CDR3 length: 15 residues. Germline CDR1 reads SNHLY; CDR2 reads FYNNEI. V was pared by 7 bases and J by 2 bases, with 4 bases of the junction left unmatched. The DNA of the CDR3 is TGTGCCAGCAACCTACTAGCGGGGGCCTACAATGAGCAGTTCTTC. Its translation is CASNLLAGAYNEQFF.

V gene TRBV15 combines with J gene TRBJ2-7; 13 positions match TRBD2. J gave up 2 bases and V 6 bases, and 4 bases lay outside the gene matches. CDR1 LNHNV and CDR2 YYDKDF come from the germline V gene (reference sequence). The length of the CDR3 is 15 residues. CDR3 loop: CATSRGTSGAYEQYF. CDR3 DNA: TGTGCCACCAGTCGCGGGACTAGCGGGGCCTACGAGCAGTACTTC.

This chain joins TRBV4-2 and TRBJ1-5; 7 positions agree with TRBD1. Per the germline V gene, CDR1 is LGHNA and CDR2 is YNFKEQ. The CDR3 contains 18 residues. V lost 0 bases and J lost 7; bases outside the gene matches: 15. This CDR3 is CASSQEVQGIGFRQPQHF. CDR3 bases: TGTGCCAGCAGCCAAGAAGTACAGGGGATAGGGTTCCGCCAGCCCCAGCATTTT.

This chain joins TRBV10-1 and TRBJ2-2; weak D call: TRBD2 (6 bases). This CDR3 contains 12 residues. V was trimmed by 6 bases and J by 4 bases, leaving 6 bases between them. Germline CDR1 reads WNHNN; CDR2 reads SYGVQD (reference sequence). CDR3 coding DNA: TGCGCCAGCAGCGGGGGCACCGGGGAGCTGTTTTTT. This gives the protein CASSGGTGELFF.

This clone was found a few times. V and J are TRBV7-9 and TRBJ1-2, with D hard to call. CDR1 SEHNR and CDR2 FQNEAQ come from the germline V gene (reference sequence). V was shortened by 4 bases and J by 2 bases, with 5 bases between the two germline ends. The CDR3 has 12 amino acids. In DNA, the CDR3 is TGTGCCAGCAGCTCCGGGAACTATGGCTACACCTTC. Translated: CASSSGNYGYTF.

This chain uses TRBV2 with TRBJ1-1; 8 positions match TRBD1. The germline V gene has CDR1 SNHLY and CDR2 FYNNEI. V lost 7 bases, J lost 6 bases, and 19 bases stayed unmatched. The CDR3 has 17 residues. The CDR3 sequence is CASTTDRAFLSGAEAFF. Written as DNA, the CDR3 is TGTGCCAGCACCACGGACAGGGCGTTCTTGTCGGGGGCTGAAGCTTTCTTT. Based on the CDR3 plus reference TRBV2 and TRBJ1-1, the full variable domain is EPEVTQTPSHQVTQMGQEVILRCVPISNHLYFYWYRQILGQKVEFLVSFYNNEISEKSEIFDDQFSVERPDGSNFTLKIRSTKLEDSAMYFCASTTDRAFLSGAEAFFGQGTRLTVV.

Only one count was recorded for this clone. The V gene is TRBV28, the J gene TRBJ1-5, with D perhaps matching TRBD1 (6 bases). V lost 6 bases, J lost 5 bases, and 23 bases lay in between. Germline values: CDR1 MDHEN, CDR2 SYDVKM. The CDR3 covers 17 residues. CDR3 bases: TGTGCCAGCAGCCACTCAGGGGAGTTTAAACTTCATCAGCCCCAGCATTTT. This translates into CASSHSGEFKLHQPQHF.

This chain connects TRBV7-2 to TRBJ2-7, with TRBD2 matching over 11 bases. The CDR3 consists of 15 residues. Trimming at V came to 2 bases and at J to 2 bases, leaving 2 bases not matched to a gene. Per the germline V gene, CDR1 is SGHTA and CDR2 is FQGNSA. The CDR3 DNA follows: TGTGCCAGCAGCTTACGACTAGCGGGACCCTACGAGCAGTACTTC. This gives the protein CASSLRLAGPYEQYF. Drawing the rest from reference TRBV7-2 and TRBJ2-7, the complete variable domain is GAGVSQSPSNKVTEKGKDVELRCDPISGHTALYWYRQSLGQGLEFLIYFQGNSAPDKSGLPSDRFSAERTGGSVSTLTIQRTQQEDSAVYLCASSLRLAGPYEQYFGPGTRLTVT.

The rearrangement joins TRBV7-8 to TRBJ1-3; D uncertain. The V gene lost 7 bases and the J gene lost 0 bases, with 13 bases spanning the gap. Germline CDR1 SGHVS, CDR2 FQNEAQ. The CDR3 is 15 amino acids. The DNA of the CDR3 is TGTGCCAGCATTTCCAGCGCGGCCTCTGGAAACACCATATATTTT. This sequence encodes CASISSAASGNTIYF.

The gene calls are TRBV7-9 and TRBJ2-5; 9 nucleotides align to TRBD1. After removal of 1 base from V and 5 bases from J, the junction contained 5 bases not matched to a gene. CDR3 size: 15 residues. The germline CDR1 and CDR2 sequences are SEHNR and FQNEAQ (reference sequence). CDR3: CASSLGGQGTETQYF. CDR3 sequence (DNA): TGTGCCAGCAGCTTAGGGGGACAGGGCACCGAGACCCAGTACTTC.

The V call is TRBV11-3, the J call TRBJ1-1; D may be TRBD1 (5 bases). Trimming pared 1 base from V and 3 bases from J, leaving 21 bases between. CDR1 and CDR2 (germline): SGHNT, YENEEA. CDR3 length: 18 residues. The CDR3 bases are TGTGCCAGCAGCTTAGTAGGAGTGTGGGCCCAAGGGGACACTGAAGCTTTCTTT. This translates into CASSLVGVWAQGDTEAFF.

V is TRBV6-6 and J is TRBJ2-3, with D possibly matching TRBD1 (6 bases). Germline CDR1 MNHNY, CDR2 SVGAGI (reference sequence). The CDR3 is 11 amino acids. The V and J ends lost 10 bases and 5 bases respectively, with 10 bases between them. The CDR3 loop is CATLGGDTQYF. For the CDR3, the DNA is TGTGCCACCCTAGGGGGAGATACGCAGTATTTT.

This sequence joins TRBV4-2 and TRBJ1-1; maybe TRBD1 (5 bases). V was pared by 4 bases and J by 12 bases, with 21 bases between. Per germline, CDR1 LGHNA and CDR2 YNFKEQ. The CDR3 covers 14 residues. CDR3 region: CASSLQAAGTSPFF. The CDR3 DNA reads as TGTGCCAGCAGCCTCCAAGCGGCAGGGACTAGTCCTTTCTTT.

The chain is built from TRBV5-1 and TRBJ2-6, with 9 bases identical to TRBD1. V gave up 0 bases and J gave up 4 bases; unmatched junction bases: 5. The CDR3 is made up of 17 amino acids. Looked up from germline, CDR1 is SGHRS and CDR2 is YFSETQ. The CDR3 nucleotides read TGCGCCAGCAGCTTGGGGGGACAGGGCTCCGGGGCCAACGTCCTGACTTTC. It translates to CASSLGGQGSGANVLTF.

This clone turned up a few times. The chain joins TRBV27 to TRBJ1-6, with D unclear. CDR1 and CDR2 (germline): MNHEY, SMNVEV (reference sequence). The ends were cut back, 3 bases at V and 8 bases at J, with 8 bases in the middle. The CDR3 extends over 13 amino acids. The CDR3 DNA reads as TGTGCCAGCAGTTTCCTAAGCGATTCACCCCTCCACTTT. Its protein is CASSFLSDSPLHF.